This T cell receptor beta chain was sequenced for a study of regulatory T cells in long-lasting Graves disease. Whole-study results and caveats: Persistent disease samples used TRBV28, TRBJ1-2 and TRBJ2-5 preferentially. Small numbers of samples may have cut accuracy.

A remark on this clonotype: Its cognate antigen is unknown. The junction and the germline gene differ at one end; a read error may be behind it.

Time point described: newly diagnosed GD, antithyroid drugs for less than 3 months. PBMCs were the source of the RNA used for TCR sequencing. Looked up from germline, CDR1 is LNHNV and CDR2 is YYDKDF (reference sequence). This CDR3 has 17 residues. Libraries of TCR beta came from iRepertoire HTBI primers plus Arm-PCR of CDR3 regions. TCRdb used MiXCR to reprocess the multiplex PCR reads, holding one entry per CDR3 protein. The sample lists 350,000 to 500,000 distinct CDR3 sequences; 14% were seen once. These data also formed part of another study, on T cells in Graves' hyperthyroidism and ophthalmopathy. From that report: First-round RT-PCR targeting the TCR CDR3 was performed with the HTBI primer set.

The origin of this receptor is a woman aged 50 to 60 with Graves disease. The V and J genes are TRBV15 and TRBJ2-7; TRBD2 aligns across 12 bases. The source was peripheral blood mononuclear cells (PBMCs), collected at new diagnosis, from a patient treated with antithyroid drugs. The CDR3 region is CAISRRLAGVDPYEQYF. The DNA for the CDR3 is TGTGCCATCAGCAGGAGACTAGCGGGAGTAGATCCCTACGAGCAGTACTTC.